The entry that follows covers one T cell receptor beta chain sequence. Its antigen is undetermined. The entry originates in a study of cytomegalovirus exposure and HLA in healthy donors. Germline loops: CDR1 LGHNA, CDR2 YNFKEQ. Trimming took off 0 bases at V and 14 bases at J, with 11 bases between the two ends. The CDR3 extends over 12 amino acids. Notes on the study in general: In vitro work confirmed that a few CMV-associated chains recognize CMV antigens.

Primers: 60 Vbeta forward and 13 Jbeta reverse. Clones were read by immunoSEQ multiplex PCR, and TCRdb kept only the in-frame ones, dropping some. The profile shows about 140,000 clones, approximately 78% of them singletons. The V and J genes are TRBV4-2 and TRBJ2-1; D might be TRBD1 (5 bases). The sample consisted of PBMCs. The receptor's source is a man aged 18-30 years in good health and CMV-seropositive. For the CDR3, the DNA is TGTGCCAGCAGCCAAGATGGTGGGGCGAAGTTCTTC. It is translated as CASSQDGGAKFF.